Listed below are T cell receptor beta chains from one sample, sequenced in a study of T cell responses to AZD1222 COVID-19 vaccine. The protocol was immunoSEQ multiplex PCR, while the TCRdb copy is restricted to in-frame clones and leaves out a portion. This table has about 75,000 clones, around 89% appearing once. The material was peripheral blood, obtained 28 days after the second dose of the MenACWY control vaccine. These receptors were collected from an adult who received the MenACWY meningococcal vaccine as a control. CDR3s include the opening cysteine and the closing phenylalanine or tryptophan. A D gene is named only where the DNA matches it firmly. The size field is filled for only some rows; it gives once, few, many or a size class.

TRBV7-2	TRBJ2-3	-	once	CASSFRGTDTQYF	TGTGCCAGCAGCTTTCGAGGGACAGATACGCAGTATTTT
TRBV6-5	TRBJ2-3	-	-	CASSNLGVRTDTQYF	TGTGCCAGCAGTAACTTGGGGGTTCGCACAGATACGCAGTATTTT
TRBV12-5	TRBJ2-5	-	-	CASGPRDGQETQYF	TGTGCTAGTGGTCCGAGGGACGGACAAGAGACCCAGTACTTC
TRBV4-1	TRBJ1-1	-	-	CASSQVDSLNTEAFF	TGCGCCAGCAGCCAAGTAGACAGTTTGAACACTGAAGCTTTCTTT
TRBV2	TRBJ1-1	-	-	CASSDSGLMNTEAFF	TGTGCCAGCAGTGACTCAGGGCTAATGAACACTGAAGCTTTCTTT
TRBV11-2	TRBJ2-5	-	-	CASSLEGEETQYF	TGTGCCAGCAGCTTAGAGGGGGAGGAGACCCAGTACTTC
TRBV6-2/TRBV6-3	TRBJ2-4	TRBD1	-	CASSPRQGAPGKNIQYF	TGTGCCAGCAGCCCCCGACAGGGGGCGCCGGGCAAAAACATTCAGTACTTC
TRBV9	TRBJ2-5	-	-	CASSPRGWHSETQYF	TGTGCCAGCAGCCCCCGGGGATGGCATTCGGAGACCCAGTACTTC
TRBV27	TRBJ2-7	-	-	CASSLSGTTYEQYF	TGTGCCAGCAGTCTCTCCGGGACAACCTACGAGCAGTACTTC
TRBV18	TRBJ1-2	-	-	CASSPLDRKINYGYTF	TGTGCCAGCTCACCCTTAGACAGGAAGATTAACTATGGCTACACCTTC
TRBV2	TRBJ1-4	TRBD1	-	CASRVRQGGNEKLFF	TGTGCCAGCAGGGTACGACAGGGAGGGAACGAAAAACTGTTTTTT
TRBV29-1	TRBJ1-4	-	once	CSAGRGEKLFF	TGCAGCGCTGGACGAGGTGAAAAACTGTTTTTT
TRBV28	TRBJ1-6	-	-	CASSPSRGEGSSYNSPLHF	TGTGCCAGCAGCCCATCGCGGGGCGAGGGAAGCTCCTATAATTCACCCCTCCACTTT
TRBV2	TRBJ1-2	-	-	CASSEVASGYTF	TGTGCCAGCAGTGAAGTAGCGTCGGGCTACACCTTC
TRBV11-1	TRBJ1-6	-	-	CASSLTLDMNSPLHF	TGTGCCAGCAGCTTGACGTTGGACATGAATTCACCCCTCCACTTT
TRBV6-6	TRBJ1-5	TRBD1	-	CASSPILGQGNQPQHF	TGTGCCAGCAGCCCGATCCTCGGACAGGGGAACCAGCCCCAGCATTTT
TRBV2	TRBJ2-3	TRBD1	-	CASSQGGWDTQYF	TGTGCCAGCAGTCAAGGGGGCTGGGATACGCAGTATTTT
TRBV2	TRBJ1-1	-	-	CASGVNRVGYSDTEAFF	TGTGCCAGCGGAGTAAACAGGGTGGGATATAGTGACACTGAAGCTTTCTTT
TRBV19	TRBJ1-1	-	few	CASSMNRVEAFF	TGTGCCAGTAGTATGAATAGGGTTGAAGCTTTCTTT
TRBV2	TRBJ1-5	TRBD1	-	CASSGEGGGNQPQHF	TGTGCCAGCAGTGGAGAAGGGGGCGGCAATCAGCCCCAGCATTTT
TRBV12-3/TRBV12-4	TRBJ2-3	-	-	CASSFDPRGKQYF	TGTGCCAGCAGTTTCGATCCCAGGGGAAAGCAGTATTTT
TRBV7-2	TRBJ1-3	-	-	CASSLNPGAGNTIYF	TGTGCCAGCAGCTTGAATCCGGGAGCTGGAAACACCATATATTTT
TRBV5-1	TRBJ2-1	-	-	CASSLGRSYNEQFF	TGCGCCAGCAGCTTAGGGCGATCCTACAATGAGCAGTTCTTC
TRBV7-7	TRBJ2-5	-	-	CASSTDSMSETQYF	TGTGCCAGCAGCACCGATTCGATGTCGGAGACCCAGTACTTC
TRBV28	TRBJ1-5	-	-	CASRWGASNQPQHF	TGTGCCAGCAGGTGGGGGGCGAGCAATCAGCCCCAGCATTTT
TRBV28	TRBJ1-5	-	few	CASSFLSLNQPQHF	TGTGCCAGCAGCTTTCTCTCACTGAATCAGCCCCAGCATTTT
TRBV7-9	TRBJ1-1	-	-	CASSLTGDVNTEAFF	TGTGCCAGCAGCCTGACAGGAGACGTGAACACTGAAGCTTTCTTT
TRBV5-6	TRBJ2-7	TRBD1	-	CASSIRGGPSWAYEQYF	TGTGCCAGCAGCATCCGAGGGGGCCCGAGTTGGGCCTACGAGCAGTACTTC
TRBV7-2	TRBJ1-5	TRBD1	-	CASSTTGENQPQHF	TGTGCCAGCAGCACGACAGGGGAGAATCAGCCCCAGCATTTT
TRBV19	TRBJ1-6	TRBD1	few	CASSIKGQFNSPLHF	TGTGCCAGTAGTATTAAGGGACAGTTTAATTCACCCCTCCACTTT
TRBV5-1	TRBJ2-2	TRBD1	-	CASSLQTGTATGELFF	TGCGCCAGCAGCTTGCAGACAGGGACGGCCACCGGGGAGCTGTTTTTT
TRBV6-1	TRBJ1-5	-	-	CASSEQGAYSNQPQHF	TGTGCCAGCAGTGAACAGGGTGCCTATAGCAATCAGCCCCAGCATTTT
TRBV18	TRBJ1-2	-	once	CASSLGDGGYTF	TGTGCCAGCTCACTAGGGGACGGTGGCTACACCTTC
TRBV6-1	TRBJ2-1	TRBD1	-	CASSTGQLLSNEQFF	TGTGCCAGCAGTACGGGACAGCTTCTTTCCAATGAGCAGTTCTTC